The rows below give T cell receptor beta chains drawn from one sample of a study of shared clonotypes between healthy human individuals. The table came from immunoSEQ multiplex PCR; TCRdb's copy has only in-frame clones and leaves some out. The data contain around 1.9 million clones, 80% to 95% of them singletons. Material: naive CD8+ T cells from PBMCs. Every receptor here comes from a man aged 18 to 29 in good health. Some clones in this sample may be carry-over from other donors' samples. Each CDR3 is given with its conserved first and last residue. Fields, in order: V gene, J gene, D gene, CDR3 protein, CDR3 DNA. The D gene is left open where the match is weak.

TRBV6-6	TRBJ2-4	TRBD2	CASSYAGGPIQYF	TGTGCCAGCAGTTACGCGGGAGGTCCGATTCAGTACTTC
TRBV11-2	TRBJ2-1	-	CASRWGTGTYNEQFF	TGTGCCAGCAGATGGGGGACTGGTACTTACAATGAGCAGTTCTTC
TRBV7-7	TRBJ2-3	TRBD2	CASSPGTSDADTQYF	TGTGCCAGCAGCCCGGGGACTAGCGACGCAGATACGCAGTATTTT
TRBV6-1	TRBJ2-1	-	CASTTGGAYNEQFF	TGTGCCAGCACCACAGGGGGGGCCTACAATGAGCAGTTCTTC
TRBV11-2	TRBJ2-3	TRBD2	CASSLDVTSGNTDTQYF	TGTGCCAGCAGCTTAGATGTAACTAGCGGGAACACAGATACGCAGTATTTT
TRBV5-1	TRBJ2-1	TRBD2	CASSPTSAQYNEQFF	TGCGCCAGCAGTCCTACTAGCGCCCAGTACAATGAGCAGTTCTTC
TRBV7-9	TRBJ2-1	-	CASRQGWNEQFF	TGTGCCAGCAGGCAGGGGTGGAATGAGCAGTTCTTC
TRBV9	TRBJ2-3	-	CASSVVPADTQYF	TGTGCCAGCAGCGTAGTTCCGGCAGATACGCAGTATTTT
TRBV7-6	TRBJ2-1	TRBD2	CASSSLAPSSYNEQFF	TGTGCCAGCAGCTCACTAGCGCCGAGCTCCTACAATGAGCAGTTCTTC
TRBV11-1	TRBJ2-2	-	CASSLGGGSSAGELFF	TGTGCCAGCAGCTTGGGGGGCGGGAGTTCGGCCGGGGAGCTGTTTTTT
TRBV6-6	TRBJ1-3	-	CASSPTGNGNTIYF	TGTGCCAGCTCTCCCACAGGGAATGGAAACACCATATATTTT
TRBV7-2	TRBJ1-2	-	CASSREGPAFNYGYTF	TGTGCCAGCAGTCGGGAGGGGCCAGCTTTCAACTATGGCTACACCTTC
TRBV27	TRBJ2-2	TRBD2	CASTGRVKFGELFF	TGTGCCAGCACAGGGAGGGTTAAGTTCGGGGAGCTGTTTTTT
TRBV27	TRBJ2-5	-	CASTSWGARETQYF	TGTGCCAGCACTTCATGGGGGGCCCGGGAGACCCAGTACTTC
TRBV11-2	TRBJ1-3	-	CASSSQVESSGNTIYF	TGTGCCAGCAGCTCCCAGGTCGAAAGCTCCGGAAACACCATATATTTT
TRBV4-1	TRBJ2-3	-	CASSQTRTITDTQYF	TGCGCCAGCAGCCAAACCCGGACAATCACAGATACGCAGTATTTT
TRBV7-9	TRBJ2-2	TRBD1	CASSGTGGAFTGELFF	TGTGCCAGCAGCGGGACAGGGGGCGCTTTCACCGGGGAGCTGTTTTTT
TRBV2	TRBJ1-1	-	CALPSRRKGDTEAFF	TGTGCCCTCCCGTCGCGACGGAAAGGGGACACTGAAGCTTTCTTT
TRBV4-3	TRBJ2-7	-	CASSQDSGTHHYEQYF	TGCGCCAGCAGCCAAGATTCGGGGACACACCACTACGAGCAGTACTTC
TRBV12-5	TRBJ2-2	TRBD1	CASAAPTGGPGELFF	TGTGCTAGTGCCGCCCCGACAGGGGGCCCCGGGGAGCTGTTTTTT
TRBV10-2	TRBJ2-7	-	CASSEVRDGAYEQYF	TGCGCCAGCAGTGAGGTACGGGACGGAGCATACGAGCAGTACTTC
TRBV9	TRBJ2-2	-	CASNQGSTGELFF	TGTGCCAGCAATCAGGGGAGCACCGGGGAGCTGTTTTTT
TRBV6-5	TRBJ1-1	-	CASSGGLWLNTEAFF	TGTGCCAGCAGCGGGGGGCTATGGTTGAACACTGAAGCTTTCTTT
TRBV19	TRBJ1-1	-	CASSATGYTEAFF	TGTGCCAGTAGTGCAACAGGGTACACTGAAGCTTTCTTT
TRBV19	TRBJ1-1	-	CASSIGGLGTEAFF	TGTGCCAGTAGTATTGGGGGGTTGGGGACTGAAGCTTTCTTT
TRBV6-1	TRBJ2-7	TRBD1	CASSAKGQKGYEQYF	TGTGCCAGCAGTGCCAAGGGACAGAAGGGCTACGAGCAGTACTTC
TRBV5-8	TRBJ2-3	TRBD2	CASSLGTSPTDTQYF	TGTGCCAGCAGCTTGGGGACTAGCCCCACAGATACGCAGTATTTT
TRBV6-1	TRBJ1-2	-	CASRSSRSNYGYTF	TGTGCCAGCAGGAGCTCGAGATCTAACTATGGCTACACCTTC
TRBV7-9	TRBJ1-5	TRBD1	CASSGQGSNQPQHF	TGTGCCAGCAGCGGACAGGGGAGCAATCAGCCCCAGCATTTT
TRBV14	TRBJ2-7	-	CASSQYPTHYEQYF	TGTGCCAGCAGCCAGTACCCAACCCACTACGAGCAGTACTTC
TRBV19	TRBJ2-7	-	CASSEDIPDEQYF	TGTGCCAGTAGCGAGGACATCCCCGACGAGCAGTACTTC
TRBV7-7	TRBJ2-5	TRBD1	CASSFTGGEETQYF	TGTGCCAGCAGCTTCACAGGGGGCGAAGAGACCCAGTACTTC
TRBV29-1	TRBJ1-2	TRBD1	CSVPGGYGYTF	TGCAGCGTCCCAGGGGGCTATGGCTACACCTTC
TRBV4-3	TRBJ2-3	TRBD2	CASSQPGLAGGDTQYF	TGCGCCAGCAGCCAACCGGGACTAGCGGGAGGAGATACGCAGTATTTT
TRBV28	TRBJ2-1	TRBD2	CASRFLAEEFVNEQFF	TGTGCCAGCAGATTTCTAGCGGAGGAGTTCGTCAATGAGCAGTTCTTC
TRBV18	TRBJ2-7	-	CASSPLALYEQYF	TGTGCCAGCTCACCCTTGGCCCTCTACGAGCAGTACTTC
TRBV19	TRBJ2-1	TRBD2	CASSIWQGGRDPFYEQFF	TGTGCCAGTAGTATCTGGCAAGGCGGGAGGGATCCGTTCTATGAGCAGTTCTTC